Listed below are T cell receptor beta chains from one sample, sequenced in a study of blood T cell repertoires in COVID-19. Assay used: immunoSEQ multiplex PCR; TCRdb lists only in-frame clones, some missing. The table records some 330,000 clones, 85% to 90% of them present only once. Sequencing was performed on peripheral blood. The receptor source for this set is a woman between 50 and 59 years old with active or convalescent COVID-19. CDR3s include the opening cysteine and the closing phenylalanine or tryptophan. A D gene is named only where the DNA matches it firmly. Expanded clones get a size class; other rows say once, few or many, or leave the size out.

cdr3_nt	cdr3_aa	j_call	v_call	clone_size	d_call
TGTGCCAGCAGCGTAGGGGCCGAGGGCAACTATGGCTACACCTTC	CASSVGAEGNYGYTF	TRBJ1-2	TRBV9	-	-
TGTGCCAGCAGCCCAACAGGGGGCGGAGGCTACACCTTC	CASSPTGGGGYTF	TRBJ1-2	TRBV7-2	-	TRBD1
TGTGCCTGGAATTGGGGCGCCTATAATTCACCCCTCCACTTT	CAWNWGAYNSPLHF	TRBJ1-6	TRBV30	-	-
TGTGCCTGGAGTGCCCGGACAACTGGAAACACCATATATTTT	CAWSARTTGNTIYF	TRBJ1-3	TRBV30	-	-
TGTGCCAGCAGCTTAAAGGCCCCCCGAGGCACTGAAGCTTTCTTT	CASSLKAPRGTEAFF	TRBJ1-1	TRBV7-3	-	-
TGTGCCAGCTCACCACCGAATACGGGGAACACTGAAGCTTTCTTT	CASSPPNTGNTEAFF	TRBJ1-1	TRBV18	once	-
TGTGCCAGCAGCTTAAATCCCGCCGGGGGGGAGACCCAGTACTTC	CASSLNPAGGETQYF	TRBJ2-5	TRBV7-3	-	TRBD2
TGTGCCAGCAGTGAAGAGGACTGGAGGGGCTTCATTGGAGGCTACACCTTC	CASSEEDWRGFIGGYTF	TRBJ1-2	TRBV6-1	-	-
TGCGCCAGCAGCGCCGGACAGGTAGACGCTGAGCAGTTCTTC	CASSAGQVDAEQFF	TRBJ2-1	TRBV5-1	-	TRBD1
TGTGCCAGCAGCACTACCCAGACCCAGGGGTCCTACGAGCAGTACTTC	CASSTTQTQGSYEQYF	TRBJ2-7	TRBV5-5	-	-
TGTGCCAGCAGCCCAACCGGACAGAACACTGAAGCTTTCTTT	CASSPTGQNTEAFF	TRBJ1-1	TRBV7-3	-	-
TGTGCCAGCAGCTTTGGACAGGGGTACGCTGAAGCTTTCTTT	CASSFGQGYAEAFF	TRBJ1-1	TRBV11-2	-	TRBD1
TGTGCCAGCAGAAGGGACAGGGCCACCGGGGAGCTGTTTTTT	CASRRDRATGELFF	TRBJ2-2	TRBV6-4	-	TRBD1
TGTGCCAGCAGCCGGATCCGGGACAGGGGAAACAATGAGCAGTTCTTC	CASSRIRDRGNNEQFF	TRBJ2-1	TRBV14	-	TRBD1
TGTGCCAGCAGCCGCCGGGACAGCTACAATGAGCAGTTCTTC	CASSRRDSYNEQFF	TRBJ2-1	TRBV3-1/TRBV3-2	-	TRBD1
TGTGCCAGCAGGCAACTACCGGGACAGGGATGGGAAAAACTGTTTTTT	CASRQLPGQGWEKLFF	TRBJ1-4	TRBV7-8	-	TRBD1
TGTGCCACCAGTGATTTAGTGACAGGGGGCTGCTATGGCTACACCTTC	CATSDLVTGGCYGYTF	TRBJ1-2	TRBV24-1	-	TRBD1
TGTGCCAGCAGTTACTTCGCGGACAGGGACTATGGCTACACCTTC	CASSYFADRDYGYTF	TRBJ1-2	TRBV6-2/TRBV6-3	-	TRBD1
TGTGCCAGCTCACCAACCCGGAGTAGCGGGAGCGAGCAGTACTTC	CASSPTRSSGSEQYF	TRBJ2-7	TRBV18	-	TRBD2